The source of this T cell receptor beta chain is a study of human T cells and chemical hapten exposure. In its sample, this clonotype was seen a few times. This sample's time point: healthy volunteer bleed at 2 weeks. Unfractionated whole blood yielded the extracted total RNA. From germline, CDR1 is SNHLY and CDR2 FYNNEI. The CDR3 has 14 amino acids. V was clipped by 8 bases and J by 5 bases; unmatched bases: 7. TCRdb called the RACE reads again in MiXCR, with one record for every CDR3 protein. The sample holds 75,000 to 100,000 distinct CDR3 sequences, just under 9% seen once. The sequence came from a female donor in good health. Some clones in this sample may be carry-over from other donors' samples. The chain uses TRBV2 and TRBJ2-3; 10 bases match TRBD2. Sequencing input: whole blood. DNA for the CDR3: TGTGCCAGCGCCGGGACTAGCGACAGAGATACGCAGTATTTT. It translates to CASAGTSDRDTQYF.